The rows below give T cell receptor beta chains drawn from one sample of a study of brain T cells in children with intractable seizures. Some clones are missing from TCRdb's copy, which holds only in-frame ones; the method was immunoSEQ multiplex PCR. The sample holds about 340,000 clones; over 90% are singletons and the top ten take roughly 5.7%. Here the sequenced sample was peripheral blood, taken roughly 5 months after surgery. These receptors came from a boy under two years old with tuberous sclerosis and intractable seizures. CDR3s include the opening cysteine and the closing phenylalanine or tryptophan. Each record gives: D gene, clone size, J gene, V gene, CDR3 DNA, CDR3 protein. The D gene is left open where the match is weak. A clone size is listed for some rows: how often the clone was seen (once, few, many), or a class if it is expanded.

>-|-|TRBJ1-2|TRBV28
TGTGCCAGCACCTTGGGGGGATCCCGCTACACCTTC
CASTLGGSRYTF
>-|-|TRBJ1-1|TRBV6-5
TGTGCCAGCAGTTACTCCGCGGTTCTGAACACTGAAGCTTTCTTT
CASSYSAVLNTEAFF
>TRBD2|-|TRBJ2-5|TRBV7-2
TGTGCCAGCAGCTTCCTAGCGGGAGGGTACCAAGAGACCCAGTACTTC
CASSFLAGGYQETQYF
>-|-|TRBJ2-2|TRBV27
TGTGCCAGCAGGTCGGTTGGGGACACGAACACCGGGGAGCTGTTTTTT
CASRSVGDTNTGELFF
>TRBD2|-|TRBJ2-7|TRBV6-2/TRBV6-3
TGTGCCAGCAGTTACCCGTCTCGGGCGGGAGCAAAATCCGTTTGGGAGCAGTACTTC
CASSYPSRAGAKSVWEQYF
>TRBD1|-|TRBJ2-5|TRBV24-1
TGTGCCACCATGAACCCGGGACAGCAAGAGACCCAGTACTTC
CATMNPGQQETQYF
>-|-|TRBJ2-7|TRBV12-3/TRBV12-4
TGTGCCAGCAGAGAGGACGGATCCTACGAGCAGTACTTC
CASREDGSYEQYF
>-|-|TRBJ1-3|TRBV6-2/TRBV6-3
TGTGCCAGCCGTTCGAGCTCTGGAAACACCATATATTTT
CASRSSSGNTIYF
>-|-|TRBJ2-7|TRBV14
TGTGCCAGCAGCCAAGTTCGGGGAAACGAGCAGTACTTC
CASSQVRGNEQYF
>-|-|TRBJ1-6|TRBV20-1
TGCAGTGCTAGTGTCGGCAGCTCCTATAATTCACCCCTCCACTTT
CSASVGSSYNSPLHF
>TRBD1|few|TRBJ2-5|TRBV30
TGTGCCTGGAGTCTTAATACCGGGACAGGATTCCAAGAGACCCAGTACTTC
CAWSLNTGTGFQETQYF
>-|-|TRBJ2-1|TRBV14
TGTGCCAGCAGCCACCCCAGACCGCCGGTCCCCGCCGGCGATGAGCAGTTCTTC
CASSHPRPPVPAGDEQFF
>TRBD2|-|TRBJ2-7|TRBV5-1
TGCGCCAGCAGGAGACTAGCGTCCTCCTACGAGCAGTACTTC
CASRRLASSYEQYF
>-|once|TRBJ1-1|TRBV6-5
TGTGCCAGCAGGTGGGGAGGCTCCGAAGCTTTCTTT
CASRWGGSEAFF
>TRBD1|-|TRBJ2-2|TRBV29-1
TGCAGCGCCGGGACAGGGAAGTGGACCGGGGAGCTGTTTTTT
CSAGTGKWTGELFF
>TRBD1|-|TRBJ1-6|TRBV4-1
TGCGCCAGCAGCCAACCGGACAGGGAGTATTCACCCCTCCACTTT
CASSQPDREYSPLHF
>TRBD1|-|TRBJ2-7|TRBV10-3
TGTGCCATCAATCCCGGACAGGGGGCCGAAGAGCAGTACTTC
CAINPGQGAEEQYF
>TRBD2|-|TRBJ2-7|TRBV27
TGTGCCAGCAGTATCGGTAGCGGGGCAATCTCCTACGAGCAGTACTTC
CASSIGSGAISYEQYF
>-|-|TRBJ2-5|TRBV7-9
TGTGCCAGCAGCTTGTCGGACCCACGGAAGACCCAGTACTTC
CASSLSDPRKTQYF
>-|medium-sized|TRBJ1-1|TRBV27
TGTGCCAGCAGTTTACTGGGGGAAAGCACTGAAGCTTTCTTT
CASSLLGESTEAFF
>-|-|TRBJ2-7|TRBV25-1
TGTGCCAGCAGTTACAGGGCGTTCGCCTACGAGCAGTACTTC
CASSYRAFAYEQYF
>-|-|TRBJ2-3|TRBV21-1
TGTGCCAGCAGCAACGAAGTCTGCACAGATACGCAGTATTTT
CASSNEVCTDTQYF
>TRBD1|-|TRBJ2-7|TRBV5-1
TGCGCCAGCAGCTTGGGTACCGGGACAGGGCTTTCCTACGAGCAGTACTTC
CASSLGTGTGLSYEQYF
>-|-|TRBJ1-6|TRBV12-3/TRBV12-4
TGTGCCAGCAGTAAGGGGACCAATTCACCCCTCCACTTT
CASSKGTNSPLHF
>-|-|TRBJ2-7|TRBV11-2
TGTGCCAGCAGCTTAGGCGCAGAGACCTACGAGCAGTACTTC
CASSLGAETYEQYF
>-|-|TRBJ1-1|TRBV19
TGTGCCAGCCGGAGGACAGAATTGCTGAACACTGAAGCTTTCTTT
CASRRTELLNTEAFF
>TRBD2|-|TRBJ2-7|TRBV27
TGTGCCAGCAGTTGGGCGGGGGCCTACGAGCAGTACTTC
CASSWAGAYEQYF
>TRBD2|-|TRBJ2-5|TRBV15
TGTGCCACCAGCAGAGTCGGCGGGGGGGCGGAGACCCAGTACTTC
CATSRVGGGAETQYF
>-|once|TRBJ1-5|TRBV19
TGTGCCAGTAGTTTCCAGGCTAGGGTAAATCAGCCCCAGCATTTT
CASSFQARVNQPQHF
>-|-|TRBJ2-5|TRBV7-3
TGTGCCAGCAGCATAACCTACGGCGAAGCGGCGGGGGCGGGAAATGAGACCCAGTACTTC
CASSITYGEAAGAGNETQYF
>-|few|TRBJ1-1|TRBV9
TGTGCCAGCAGCGTAGGGGCGAACACTGAAGCTTTCTTT
CASSVGANTEAFF
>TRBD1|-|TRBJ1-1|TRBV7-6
TGTGCCAGCAGCGGATACAGGGGACCTAAGAACACTGAAGCTTTCTTT
CASSGYRGPKNTEAFF
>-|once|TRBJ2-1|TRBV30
TGTGCCTGGAGTTATGCAGCGGGTCGGAACAATGAGCAGTTCTTC
CAWSYAAGRNNEQFF
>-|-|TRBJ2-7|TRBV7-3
TGTGCCAGCAGCTTAAGGCGACAGGACGAGCAGTACTTC
CASSLRRQDEQYF
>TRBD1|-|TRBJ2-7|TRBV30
TGTGCCAGCGAGGGGACAGGGAATACCGAGCAGTACTTC
CASEGTGNTEQYF
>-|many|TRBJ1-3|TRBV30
TGTGCCTGGAGTGCGTCCGACTCTGGAAACACCATATATTTT
CAWSASDSGNTIYF
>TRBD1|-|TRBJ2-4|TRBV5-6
TGTGCCAGCAGTCCAGGGACAGATCTAGCCAAAAACATTCAGTACTTC
CASSPGTDLAKNIQYF
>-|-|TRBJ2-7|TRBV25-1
TGTGCCAGCAGTGTTACCTACGAGCAGTACTTC
CASSVTYEQYF
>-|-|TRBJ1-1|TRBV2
TGTGCCAGCAGCGCGACGACACAGGGGAACACTGAAGCTTTCTTT
CASSATTQGNTEAFF
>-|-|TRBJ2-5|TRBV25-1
TGTGCCAGCACGAGGCAGGGACAAGAGACCCAGTACTTC
CASTRQGQETQYF